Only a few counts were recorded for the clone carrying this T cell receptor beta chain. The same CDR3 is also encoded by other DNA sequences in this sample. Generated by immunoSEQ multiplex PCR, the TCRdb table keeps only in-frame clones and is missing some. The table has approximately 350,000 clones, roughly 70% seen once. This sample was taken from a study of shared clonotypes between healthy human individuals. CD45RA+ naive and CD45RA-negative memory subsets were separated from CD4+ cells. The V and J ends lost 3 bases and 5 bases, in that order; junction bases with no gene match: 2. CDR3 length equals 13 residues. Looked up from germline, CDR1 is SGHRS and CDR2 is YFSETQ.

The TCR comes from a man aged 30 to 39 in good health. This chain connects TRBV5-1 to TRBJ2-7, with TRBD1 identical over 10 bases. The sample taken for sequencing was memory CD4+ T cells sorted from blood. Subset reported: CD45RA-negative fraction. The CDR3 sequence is CASSSGTGDEQYF. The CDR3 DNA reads TGCGCCAGCAGCTCGGGGACAGGGGACGAGCAGTACTTC.